This TCR beta chain was recovered during a study of blood T cell repertoires in COVID-19. Individuals aged about 18 to 90 years were recruited from about two dozen US areas. Donors in Cohort 3 counted as recovered after two negative PCRs, clearance, or symptom resolution. Original handling: Scientists estimated how many nucleated cells there were by amplifying reference gene primers. The repertoire was sequenced with immunoSEQ multiplex PCR; TCRdb's copy has only in-frame clones and lacks some. The D gene and trimming were derived from the DNA, and the V and J assignments and clone size from that table. The repertoire holds 350,000 to 400,000 clones, 75% to 90% seen once, with 0.95% to 1.1% in the top ten. Sequencing input: PBMCs or T cells enriched from blood (not recorded which). The sequence was collected from a man younger than 35 who had recovered from COVID-19.

CDR3 nucleotide sequence: TGTGCCAGCAGTACCTGGGGACAGCCGGTTATCGTC. Residues: CASSTWGQPVIV. The J gene is TRBJ2-7, the V gene TRBV6-5; 7 bases match TRBD1. Germline V CDR1 and CDR2: MNHEY, SVGAGI. This CDR3 spans 12 amino acids.